A single sample is the source of the 28 T cell receptor beta chains below, sequenced in a study of technical replicates of blood from a few donors. TCRdb's table, derived via immunoSEQ multiplex PCR, lists solely in-frame clones and lacks some. Found here are approximately 87,000 clones, 94% of them singletons; the top ten hold 0.2% to 0.3%. Sequencing was performed on T cells isolated from PBMCs. Receptor source: a human donor in good health.

This rearrangement joins TRBV18 to TRBJ2-1; 9 bases match TRBD1. CDR1 KGHSH and CDR2 LQKENI come from the germline V gene. The V and J ends lost 0 bases and 1 base, in that order; junction bases with no gene match: 7. The CDR3 sequence is 18 residues long. The CDR3 DNA reads TGTGCCAGCTCACCACCCAACCGGGGGACAGGGTCCTACAATGAGCAGTTCTTC. Amino acids: CASSPPNRGTGSYNEQFF.

The chain recombines TRBV11-2 with TRBJ2-7, with 8 bases lining up with TRBD1. Germline values: CDR1 SGHAT, CDR2 FQNNGV. This CDR3 is 15 amino acids long. V trimming: 2 bases; J trimming: 0 bases; junction bases outside the gene matches: 3. The CDR3 DNA reads as TGTGCCAGCAGCTTATCAGGGGGCCCCTCCTACGAGCAGTACTTC. Translated: CASSLSGGPSYEQYF.

The chain is built from TRBV9 and TRBJ1-1, with TRBD1 matching over 8 bases. Trimming removed 0 bases from V and 6 bases from J; junction bases left unmatched: 7. Germline lookup yields CDR1 SGDLS and CDR2 YYNGEE. The CDR3 covers 15 residues. The CDR3 sequence is CASSVVQQGGPEAFF. For the CDR3, the DNA is TGTGCCAGCAGCGTAGTCCAACAGGGGGGACCTGAAGCTTTCTTT.

In this sample, this clone turned up once. This chain joins TRBV5-1 and TRBJ2-2, with 7 bases that match TRBD1. From germline, CDR1 is SGHRS and CDR2 YFSETQ. The CDR3 runs to 14 residues. The J segment lost 7 bases and the V segment lost 4 bases, leaving 7 bases of the junction unmatched. The CDR3 DNA reads as TGCGCCAGCAGCCGCGACAGGGAAGGCGGGGAGCTGTTTTTT. Its protein product is CASSRDREGGELFF. The full variable domain, in which reference TRBV5-1 and TRBJ2-2 provide the parts outside the CDR3, is KAGVTQTPRYLIKTRGQQVTLSCSPISGHRSVSWYQQTPGQGLQFLFEYFSETQRNKGNFPGRFSGRQFSNSRSEMNVSTLELGDSALYLCASSRDREGGELFFGEGSRLTVL.

The chain links TRBV5-4 to TRBJ2-1; D is unclear. V gave up 3 bases and J gave up 5 bases, with 6 bases separating them. The germline gives CDR1 SGHNT, CDR2 YYREEE (reference sequence). The CDR3 has 12 residues. The CDR3 DNA follows: TGTGCCAGCAGCTCAACAAACAATGAGCAGTTCTTC. Translating gives CASSSTNNEQFF.

This chain uses TRBV20-1 with TRBJ1-1, with 7 bases that match TRBD1. The V and J ends lost 6 bases and 5 bases, in that order; junction bases with no gene match: 3. Per germline, CDR1 DFQATT and CDR2 SNEGSKA (reference sequence). The CDR3 sequence is 11 residues long. As DNA, the CDR3 is TGCAGTGCCAGGGGGAGGACTGAAGCTTTCTTT. Translated: CSARGRTEAFF.

The CDR3 coding sequence is TGTGCCAGCAGCTTACGCACAGGATTCTTTGAAGCTTTCTTT. It is translated as CASSLRTGFFEAFF. The rearrangement joins TRBV5-8 to TRBJ1-1; D possibly corresponds to TRBD1 (5 bases). The CDR3 is 14 amino acids. Trimming cost V 2 bases and J 7 bases, with 15 bases left between them. Germline V gene lookup returns CDR1 SGHTS and CDR2 YDEGEE.

The rearrangement uses TRBV6-6 and TRBJ2-5; 10 positions match TRBD2. V was pared by 5 bases and J by 7 bases, with 10 bases of the junction left unmatched. The germline V gene has CDR1 MNHNY and CDR2 SVGAGI (reference sequence). This CDR3 is 15 amino acids long. CDR3 nucleotide sequence: TGTGCCAGCAGTACCGGGACTAGCGCGAGGGGGACCCAGTACTTC. Its protein product is CASSTGTSARGTQYF.

J is TRBJ2-2 and V is TRBV27; 7 nucleotides match TRBD1. Trimming removed 3 bases from V and 1 base from J; junction bases left unmatched: 2. Germline V gene data show CDR1 as MNHEY and CDR2 as SMNVEV (reference sequence). The CDR3 runs 15 residues. DNA for the CDR3: TGTGCCAGCAGTTTCCGGACAGGGAACACCGGGGAGCTGTTTTTT. This codes for CASSFRTGNTGELFF.

The V and J genes are TRBV7-6 and TRBJ2-7, with TRBD2 as a possible D gene (6 bases). Trimming pared 5 bases from V and 4 bases from J, leaving 18 bases between. The germline CDR1 and CDR2 sequences are SGHVS and FNYEAQ. CDR3 length: 15 amino acids. CDR3 in DNA: TGTGCCAGCAGCCTGGGACTCCCTCGAGATTACGAGCAGTACTTC. This gives the protein CASSLGLPRDYEQYF.

The V call is TRBV25-1, the J call TRBJ2-7; 8 bases match TRBD1. J was trimmed by 6 bases and V by 5 bases; bases with no gene match: 9. CDR1 is MGHDK, CDR2 SYGVNS, per germline. This CDR3 region has 14 residues. The CDR3 DNA sequence: TGTGCCAGCAGTCTAGGCCAGGGGGCACGCGAGCAGTACTTC. Translated, it gives CASSLGQGAREQYF.

This clone was recorded a few times. DNA for the CDR3: TGCAGCGTAGAGGGACAGGGACACACTGAAGCTTTCTTT. Its protein is CSVEGQGHTEAFF. The rearrangement uses TRBV29-1 and TRBJ1-1, with TRBD1 matching 9 bases. The V gene end was trimmed by 6 bases and the J gene end by 3 bases; junction bases not matched to a gene: 5. The length of the CDR3 is 13 residues. In germline, CDR1 is SQVTM, CDR2 ANQGSEA.

This chain uses TRBV4-1 with TRBJ1-4; D not resolved. The V end lost 1 base, the J end lost 10 bases, and 4 bases lay between the germline ends. Germline CDR1 reads MGHRA; CDR2 reads YSYEKL. CDR3 length equals 11 residues. The CDR3 sequence: CASSQGGKLFF. CDR3 DNA sequence: TGCGCCAGCAGCCAAGGAGGAAAACTGTTTTTT.

The V and J genes are TRBV19 and TRBJ2-5; 7 positions match TRBD1. Germline V CDR1 and CDR2: LNHDA, SQIVND (reference sequence). V lost 4 bases to trimming and J lost 5 bases; unmatched junction nucleotides: 10. This CDR3 is 15 amino acids long. The CDR3, as DNA: TGTGCCAGTAGTAGAATCCCCGGGACAGTGGAGACCCAGTACTTC. Translation gives CASSRIPGTVETQYF.

This chain links TRBV5-1 with TRBJ2-7; TRBD1 matches 9 bases. Germline V gives CDR1 SGHRS, CDR2 YFSETQ. The J segment lost 0 bases and the V segment lost 4 bases, leaving 11 bases of the junction unmatched. The CDR3 consists of 17 residues. Here the CDR3 DNA reads TGCGCCAGCAGCGACTCCCGACAGGGGGGGAGCTCCTACGAGCAGTACTTC. It encodes CASSDSRQGGSSYEQYF.

The chain recombines TRBV28 with TRBJ2-7; TRBD2 aligns across 7 bases. CDR1 is MDHEN, CDR2 SYDVKM, per germline. Trimming at V came to 5 bases and at J to 1 base, leaving 8 bases not matched to a gene. The CDR3 sequence is 15 residues long. As DNA, the CDR3 is TGTGCCAGCAGTGGGTCCGGCGGGGGTTCCTACGAGCAGTACTTC. Its protein product is CASSGSGGGSYEQYF.

V usage is TRBV4-2 and J usage is TRBJ2-2, with D possibly TRBD2 on 5 matching bases. This CDR3 is built from 18 residues. V was pared by 4 bases and J by 0 bases, with 18 bases between. The V gene's germline CDR1 is LGHNA and CDR2 YNFKEQ. The CDR3 sequence: CASSLEKAGGPNTGELFF. In nucleotides, the CDR3 is TGTGCCAGCAGCCTAGAAAAGGCGGGCGGGCCGAACACCGGGGAGCTGTTTTTT.

The chain joins TRBV18 to TRBJ2-1; TRBD1 is a possible D gene (6 bases). This CDR3 has 17 residues. The V end lost 4 bases, the J end lost 6 bases, and 22 bases lay between the germline ends. Germline values: CDR1 KGHSH, CDR2 LQKENI. The CDR3 reads CASSLTAGTIGPNEQFF. The CDR3 DNA sequence: TGTGCCAGCTCACTGACGGCCGGGACAATAGGCCCCAATGAGCAGTTCTTC.

V and J are TRBV29-1 and TRBJ1-2; TRBD1 agrees at 8 bases. Germline V gives CDR1 SQVTM, CDR2 ANQGSEA. The CDR3 runs 15 residues. V trimming: 6 bases; J trimming: 5 bases; junction bases outside the gene matches: 14. The CDR3 loop is CSVSPPDRVGYGYTF. CDR3 in DNA: TGCAGCGTGTCCCCCCCGGACAGGGTGGGTTATGGCTACACCTTC.

This chain connects TRBV6-6 to TRBJ2-3; D might be TRBD2 (7 bases). The CDR3 is 14 amino acids. CDR1 and CDR2 (germline): MNHNY, SVGAGI (reference sequence). Trimming shortened V by 2 bases and J by 6 bases, and 12 bases separated the two germline ends. CDR3 protein: CASSYKGGADTQYF. CDR3 nucleotides: TGTGCCAGCAGTTACAAGGGGGGGGCGGATACGCAGTATTTT.

This chain joins TRBV15 and TRBJ2-5; D possibly corresponds to TRBD2 (6 bases). In germline, CDR1 is LNHNV, CDR2 YYDKDF (reference sequence). Trimming left V 3 bases short and J 1 base short, with 15 bases between. The CDR3 is 16 amino acids. This CDR3 reads CATSSMGGTSQETQYF. DNA of the CDR3: TGTGCCACCAGCAGTATGGGCGGGACCTCCCAAGAGACCCAGTACTTC.

The chain couples TRBV7-9 to TRBJ1-2, with a weak D call TRBD1 (5 bases). The ends were cut back, 2 bases at V and 5 bases at J, with 12 bases in the middle. Germline CDR1 is SEHNR and CDR2 is FQNEAQ (reference sequence). The CDR3 totals 14 residues. Here the CDR3 DNA reads TGTGCCAGCAGCTTAACCGGGACTGAGTATGGCTACACCTTC. It yields the protein CASSLTGTEYGYTF.

The V and J genes are TRBV2 and TRBJ1-1; a weak D match, TRBD1 (5 bases). Germline-derived CDR1 and CDR2 are SNHLY and FYNNEI. V lost 4 bases and J lost 6, with 12 bases in between. This CDR3 is 13 amino acids long. CDR3 DNA: TGTGCCAGCAGTGTTGGGGGGAGGGCTGAAGCTTTCTTT. It specifies CASSVGGRAEAFF.

This clone has only one observation. Here the CDR3 DNA reads TGTGCCAGCAGCGTTAGCGGGGGTAAGACAGATACGCAGTATTTT. Its protein is CASSVSGGKTDTQYF. The chain uses TRBV9 and TRBJ2-3, with TRBD2 matching 9 bases. This CDR3 has 15 residues. Trimming cost V 2 bases and J 3 bases; bases outside gene matches: 4. Germline-derived CDR1 and CDR2 are SGDLS and YYNGEE.

This sequence joins TRBV5-4 and TRBJ2-1, with TRBD1 matching 9 bases. This CDR3 contains 13 residues. Germline CDR1 and CDR2: SGHNT and YYREEE (reference sequence). V lost 10 bases, J lost 4 bases, and 6 bases stayed unmatched. CDR3 bases: TGTGCCTCCTCCGGGACAGGGTACAATGAGCAGTTCTTC. Translating it yields CASSGTGYNEQFF.

This chain joins TRBV2 and TRBJ2-3, with D unresolved. Germline lookup yields CDR1 SNHLY and CDR2 FYNNEI. The CDR3 is made up of 15 amino acids. V shed 0 bases and J shed 2 bases, with 9 bases lying between them. The CDR3 loop is CASSEARPYTDTQYF. The CDR3 nucleotides read TGTGCCAGCAGTGAAGCGAGGCCATACACAGATACGCAGTATTTT.

This clone was observed a single time. This chain links TRBV6-5 with TRBJ1-5; D gene uncertain. The CDR3 consists of 15 residues. The V end lost 0 bases, the J end lost 0 bases, and 6 bases lay between the germline ends. Germline V CDR1 and CDR2: MNHEY, SVGAGI. CDR3 bases: TGTGCCAGCAGTTACTCCCCGGGTAGCAATCAGCCCCAGCATTTT. As protein: CASSYSPGSNQPQHF.

V and J are TRBV5-4 and TRBJ2-7; tentative D call: TRBD1 (6 bases). Per germline, CDR1 SGHNT and CDR2 YYREEE (reference sequence). V was cut by 4 bases and J by 3 bases, with 14 bases left in between. The CDR3 extends over 14 amino acids. CDR3 DNA sequence: TGTGCCAGCAGCGAGACAGGACTCAACTACGAGCAGTACTTC. Its translation is CASSETGLNYEQYF.